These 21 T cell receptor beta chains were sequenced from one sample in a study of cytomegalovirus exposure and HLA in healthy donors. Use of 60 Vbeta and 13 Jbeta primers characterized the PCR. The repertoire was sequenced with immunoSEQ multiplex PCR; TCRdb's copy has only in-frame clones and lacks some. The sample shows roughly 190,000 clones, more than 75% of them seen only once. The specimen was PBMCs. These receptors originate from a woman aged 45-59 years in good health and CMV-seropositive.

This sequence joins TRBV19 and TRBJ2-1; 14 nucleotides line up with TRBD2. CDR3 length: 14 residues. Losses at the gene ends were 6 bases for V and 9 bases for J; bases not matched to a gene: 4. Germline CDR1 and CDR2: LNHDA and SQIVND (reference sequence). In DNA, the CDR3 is TGTGCCAGTAGGACTAGCGGGGGGGCTGGTGAGCAGTTCTTC. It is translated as CASRTSGGAGEQFF.

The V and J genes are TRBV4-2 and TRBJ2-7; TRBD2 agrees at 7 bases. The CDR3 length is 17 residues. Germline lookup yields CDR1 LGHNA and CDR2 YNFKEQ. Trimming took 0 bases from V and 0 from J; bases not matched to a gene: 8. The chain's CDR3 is CASSQERKRGLSYEQYF. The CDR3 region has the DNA TGTGCCAGCAGCCAAGAAAGAAAGCGGGGACTCTCCTACGAGCAGTACTTC.

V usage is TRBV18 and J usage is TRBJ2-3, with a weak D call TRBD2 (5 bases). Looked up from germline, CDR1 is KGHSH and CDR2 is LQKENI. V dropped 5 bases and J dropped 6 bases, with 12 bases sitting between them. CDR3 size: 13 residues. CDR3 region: CASSFPGSDTQYF. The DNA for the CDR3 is TGTGCCAGCTCATTCCCGGGGAGCGATACGCAGTATTTT. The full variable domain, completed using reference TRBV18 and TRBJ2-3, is NAGVMQNPRHLVRRRGQEARLRCSPMKGHSHVYWYRQLPEEGLKFMVYLQKENIIDESGMPKERFSAEFPKEGPSILRIQQVVRGDSAAYFCASSFPGSDTQYFGPGTRLTVL.

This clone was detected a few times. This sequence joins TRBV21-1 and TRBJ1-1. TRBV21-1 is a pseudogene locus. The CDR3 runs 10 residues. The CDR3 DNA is TGTGCCAGCAGCAGGACGGGGGCTTTCTTT. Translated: CASSRTGAFF.

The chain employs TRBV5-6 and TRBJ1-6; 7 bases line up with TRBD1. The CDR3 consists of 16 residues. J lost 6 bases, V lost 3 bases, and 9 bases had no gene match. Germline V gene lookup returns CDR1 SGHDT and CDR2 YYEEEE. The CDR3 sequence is CASSSGTATSNSPLHF. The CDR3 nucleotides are TGTGCCAGCAGCTCCGGGACAGCGACATCTAATTCACCCCTCCACTTT.

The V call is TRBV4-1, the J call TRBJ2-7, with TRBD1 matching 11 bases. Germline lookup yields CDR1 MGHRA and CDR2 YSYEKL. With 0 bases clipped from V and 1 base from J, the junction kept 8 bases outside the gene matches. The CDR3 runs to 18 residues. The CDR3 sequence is CASSQEMVGTGGSYEQYF. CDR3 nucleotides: TGCGCCAGCAGCCAAGAGATGGTAGGGACAGGGGGTTCCTACGAGCAGTACTTC.

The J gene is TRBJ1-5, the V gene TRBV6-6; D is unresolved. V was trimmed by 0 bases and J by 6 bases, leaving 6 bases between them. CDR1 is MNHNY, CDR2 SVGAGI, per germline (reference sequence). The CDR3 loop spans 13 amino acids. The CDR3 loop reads CASSYSRAQPQHF. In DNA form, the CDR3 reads TGTGCCAGCAGTTACTCGAGGGCTCAGCCCCAGCATTTT.

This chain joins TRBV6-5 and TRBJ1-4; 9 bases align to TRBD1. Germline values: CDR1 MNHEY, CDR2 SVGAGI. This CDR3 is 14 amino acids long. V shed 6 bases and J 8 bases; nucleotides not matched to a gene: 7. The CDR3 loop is CASRGTGWGEKLFF. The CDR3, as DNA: TGTGCCAGCAGGGGGACAGGGTGGGGCGAAAAACTGTTTTTT.

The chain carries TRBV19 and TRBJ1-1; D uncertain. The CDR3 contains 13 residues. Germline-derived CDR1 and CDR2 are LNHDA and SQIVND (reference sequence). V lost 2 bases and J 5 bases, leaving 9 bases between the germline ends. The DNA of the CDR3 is TGTGCCAGTAGTATAAATCGGGGAACTGAAGCTTTCTTT. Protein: CASSINRGTEAFF.

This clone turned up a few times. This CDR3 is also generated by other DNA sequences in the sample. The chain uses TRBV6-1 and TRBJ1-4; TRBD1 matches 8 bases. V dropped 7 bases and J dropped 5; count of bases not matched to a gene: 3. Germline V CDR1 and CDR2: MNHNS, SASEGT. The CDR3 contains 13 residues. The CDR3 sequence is CASNRQGNEKLFF. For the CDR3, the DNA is TGTGCCAGCAACCGACAGGGGAATGAAAAACTGTTTTTT.

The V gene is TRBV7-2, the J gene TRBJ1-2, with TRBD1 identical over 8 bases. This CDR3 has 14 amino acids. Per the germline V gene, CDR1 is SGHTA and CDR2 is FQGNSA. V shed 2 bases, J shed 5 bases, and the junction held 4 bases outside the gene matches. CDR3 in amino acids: CASSLQGAAYGYTF. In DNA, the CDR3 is TGTGCCAGCAGCTTACAGGGGGCGGCTTATGGCTACACCTTC.

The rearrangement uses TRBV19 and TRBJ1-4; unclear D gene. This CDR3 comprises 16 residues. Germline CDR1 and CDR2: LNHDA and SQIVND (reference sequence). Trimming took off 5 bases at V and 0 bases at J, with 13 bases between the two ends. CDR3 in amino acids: CASSSNWLATNEKLFF. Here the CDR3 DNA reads TGTGCCAGTAGTTCCAATTGGCTTGCAACTAATGAAAAACTGTTTTTT.

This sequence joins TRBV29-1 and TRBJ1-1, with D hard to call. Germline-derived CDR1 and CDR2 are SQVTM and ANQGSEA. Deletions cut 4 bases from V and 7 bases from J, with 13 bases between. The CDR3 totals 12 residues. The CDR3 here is CSVVGGLGEAFF. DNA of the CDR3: TGCAGCGTTGTTGGAGGGCTTGGTGAAGCTTTCTTT.

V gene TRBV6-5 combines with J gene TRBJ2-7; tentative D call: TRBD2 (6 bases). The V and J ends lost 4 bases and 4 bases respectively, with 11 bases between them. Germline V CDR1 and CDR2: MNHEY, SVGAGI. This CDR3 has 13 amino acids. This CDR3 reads CASSSGTSYEQYF. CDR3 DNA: TGTGCCAGCAGTTCCGGGACTTCATACGAGCAGTACTTC.

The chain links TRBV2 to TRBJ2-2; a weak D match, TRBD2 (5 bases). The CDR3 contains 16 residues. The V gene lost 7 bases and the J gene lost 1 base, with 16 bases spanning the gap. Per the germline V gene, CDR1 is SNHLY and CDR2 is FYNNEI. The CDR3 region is CASTGPSGWNTGELFF. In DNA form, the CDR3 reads TGTGCCAGCACCGGCCCCTCGGGGTGGAACACCGGGGAGCTGTTTTTT. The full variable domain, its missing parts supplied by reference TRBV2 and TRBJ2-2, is EPEVTQTPSHQVTQMGQEVILRCVPISNHLYFYWYRQILGQKVEFLVSFYNNEISEKSEIFDDQFSVERPDGSNFTLKIRSTKLEDSAMYFCASTGPSGWNTGELFFGEGSRLTVL.

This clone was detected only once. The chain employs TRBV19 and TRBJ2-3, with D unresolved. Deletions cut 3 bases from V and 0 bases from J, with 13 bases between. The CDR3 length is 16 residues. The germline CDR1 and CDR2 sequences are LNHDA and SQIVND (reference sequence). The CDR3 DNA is TGTGCCAGTAGTATGAGGAGAGACTGGAGCACAGATACGCAGTATTTT. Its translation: CASSMRRDWSTDTQYF.

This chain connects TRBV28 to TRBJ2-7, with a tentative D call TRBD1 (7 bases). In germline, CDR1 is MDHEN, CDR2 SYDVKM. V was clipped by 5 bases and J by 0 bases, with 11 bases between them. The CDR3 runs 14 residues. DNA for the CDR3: TGTGCCAGCAGTGCGCGGGACAGCTCCTACGAGCAGTACTTC. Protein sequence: CASSARDSSYEQYF.

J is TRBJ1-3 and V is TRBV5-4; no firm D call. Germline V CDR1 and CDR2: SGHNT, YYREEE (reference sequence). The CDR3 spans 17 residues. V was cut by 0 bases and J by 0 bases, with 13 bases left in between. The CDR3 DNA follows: TGTGCCAGCAGCTTGGGTGGCCCCGGAGACTCTGGAAACACCATATATTTT. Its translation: CASSLGGPGDSGNTIYF.

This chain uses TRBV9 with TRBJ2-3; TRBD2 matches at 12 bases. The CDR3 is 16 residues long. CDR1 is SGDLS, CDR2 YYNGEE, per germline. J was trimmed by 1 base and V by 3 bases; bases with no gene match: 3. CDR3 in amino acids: CASSERTSGGTDTQYF. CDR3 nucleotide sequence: TGTGCCAGCAGCGAACGGACTAGCGGGGGCACAGATACGCAGTATTTT.

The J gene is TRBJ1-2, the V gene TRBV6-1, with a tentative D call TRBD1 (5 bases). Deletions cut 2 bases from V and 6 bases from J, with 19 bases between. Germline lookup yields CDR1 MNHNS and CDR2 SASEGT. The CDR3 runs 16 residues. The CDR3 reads CASSETPPGRTNGYTF. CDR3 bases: TGTGCCAGCAGTGAAACCCCCCCAGGGCGGACGAATGGCTACACCTTC.

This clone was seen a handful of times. CDR3 residues: CASSQTPGAGGRETQYF. The CDR3 DNA reads as TGTGCCAGCAGCCAAACCCCGGGAGCGGGGGGGCGGGAGACCCAGTACTTC. The chain uses TRBV4-2 and TRBJ2-5; 10 bases are a match to TRBD2. CDR1 is LGHNA and CDR2 is YNFKEQ in the germline V gene. The CDR3 sequence is 17 residues long. The V segment lost 2 bases and the J segment 5 bases; nucleotides outside the gene matches: 11.